This T cell receptor beta chain is from a study of tumor-infiltrating lymphocytes in primary liver carcinoma. Study as a whole: Roughly 3.65 to 7.13 million productive TCRbeta reads came from each sample, comparable across tissue types.

For this clonotype: Germline is not matched at one junction end, which may reflect a read error.

Production of TCR beta cDNA used approximately 0.45 ug total RNA together with a constant-region primer. Construction of TCR beta libraries relied on three successive nested multiplex PCR rounds employing slightly modified ARM-PCR. It was with TRBV1-TRBV30 forward primers and a C-beta reverse primer that the first two PCR rounds were run, at about 9 cycles each. TCRdb passed the multiplex PCR reads through MiXCR, listing each CDR3 protein once. The table includes roughly 330,000 distinct CDR3 sequences, about two thirds detected once. Unsorted whole blood served as the source of blood RNA, and germline DNA was extracted as well. The collection of about 4.4 milliliters of peripheral blood preceded surgery. Germline V gene lookup returns CDR1 SGHAT and CDR2 FQNNGV. The CDR3 length is 16 residues.

Sequencing used peripheral blood. The source is a man aged 35 to 55 with primary liver carcinoma and hepatitis B virus infection. The chain employs TRBV11-2 and TRBJ2-7; 8 bases fit TRBD1. The chain's CDR3 is CVSSPIGQGLSYDQYF. Here the CDR3 DNA reads TGTGTCAGCAGCCCGATCGGACAGGGACTCTCATACGATCAGTACTTC.